Listed below are T cell receptor beta chains from one sample, sequenced in a study of T cells expressing NK-cell markers. TCRdb re-called the 5' RACE reads, yielding one record per CDR3 amino acid sequence without DNA. The table lists roughly 380,000 distinct CDR3 sequences. Specimen: blood T cells: a sorted CD56 or NKG2C T cell subset, CD4+ or CD8+ T cells, or bulk PBMC T cells (not recorded which). All receptors come from a man aged 18-70 years in good health. The CDR3 runs from the conserved cysteine through the conserved F or W. Size tells how often a clone was seen (once, few, many) or the class of an expanded clone, and some rows leave it out.

v_call	clone_size	cdr3_length	j_call	cdr3_aa
TRBV12-3/TRBV12-4	.	14	TRBJ1-1	CASSWWGQNTEAFF
TRBV7-2	.	15	TRBJ2-5	CASSFQRGSQETQYF
TRBV3-1	.	16	TRBJ2-3	CASSQVGLSSTDTQYF
TRBV15	.	16	TRBJ2-1	CATSTTGTGFYNEQFF
TRBV20-1	.	12	TRBJ1-4	CSAQDRNEKLFF
TRBV20-1	.	13	TRBJ1-4	CSARGVGLEKLFF
TRBV5-4	.	14	TRBJ1-1	CASSAPGRWSEAFF
TRBV2	.	14	TRBJ2-5	CASTPRAMRETQYF
TRBV18	.	14	TRBJ2-7	CASSPPQREYEQYF
TRBV19	.	15	TRBJ2-1	CASSMRSYPYNEQFF
TRBV5-1	.	17	TRBJ2-3	CASSLARDTPSTDTQYF
TRBV29-1	.	14	TRBJ2-2	CSARRGQNTGELFF
TRBV18	.	15	TRBJ1-1	CASSPGQGEFTEAFF
TRBV12-3/TRBV12-4	.	15	TRBJ2-3	CASSPLAALTDTQYF
TRBV7-3	.	19	TRBJ2-2	CASSQRATAGDINTGELFF
TRBV11-2	.	15	TRBJ2-7	CASSLESGQFYEQYF
TRBV7-6	.	18	TRBJ2-1	CASSSVVGGTSGENEQFF
TRBV20-1	.	14	TRBJ2-3	CSALPDLRTDTQYF
TRBV10-3	.	14	TRBJ1-4	CAISPGGAEEKLFF
TRBV20-1	.	14	TRBJ2-3	CSARVTASPDTQYF
TRBV5-1	medium-sized	15	TRBJ2-3	CASSFSGGPWDTQYF
TRBV12-3/TRBV12-4	.	16	TRBJ2-5	CASSRGTGVGSETQYF
TRBV18	.	16	TRBJ1-6	CASSQRGQGENSPLHF
TRBV11-3	.	21	TRBJ1-6	CASSTEGGDRGLDSYNSPLHF
TRBV10-3	.	13	TRBJ2-3	CAISGAPTDTQYF
TRBV6-1	.	15	TRBJ1-2	CASRTGRATDRGYTF
TRBV9	.	15	TRBJ2-3	CASSVAPASTDTQYF
TRBV29-1	.	17	TRBJ2-3	CSVSGLAGTSSTDTQYF
TRBV2	.	12	TRBJ2-5	CASSVSSETQYF
TRBV29-1	.	13	TRBJ1-2	CSVRGTHWDGYTF
TRBV11-1	.	15	TRBJ2-7	CASSFGAESTNEQYF
TRBV28	.	15	TRBJ1-5	CASSFSGAYNQPQHF
TRBV12-3/TRBV12-4	.	15	TRBJ2-6	CASKGGGYRANVLTF
TRBV12-3/TRBV12-4	.	15	TRBJ1-6	CASSRQGGGNSPLHF
TRBV14	.	14	TRBJ1-3	CASSQWRSGNTIYF
TRBV19	.	14	TRBJ1-2	CASSANRDPYGYTF
TRBV11-2	.	18	TRBJ2-5	CASSLVTSGGAGQETQYF
TRBV7-8	.	14	TRBJ2-2	CASRRTTLTGELFF
TRBV29-1	.	15	TRBJ1-2	CSVGGARWNFYGYTF
TRBV7-8	.	17	TRBJ2-5	CASSLAGLAGDQETQYF
TRBV18	.	14	TRBJ1-2	CASSSEDVNYGYTF
TRBV2	.	16	TRBJ2-4	CASSERTGLAKNIQYF
TRBV6-1	.	15	TRBJ2-1	CASKAQARSYNEQFF
TRBV2	.	14	TRBJ2-1	CASSGTGTVPPKFF
TRBV29-1	.	14	TRBJ2-1	CSVEFGGVNNEQFF
TRBV5-1	.	15	TRBJ2-3	CASSLGLVGTDTQYF
TRBV2	.	14	TRBJ1-2	CASSEGYFNYGYTF
TRBV20-1	.	16	TRBJ1-3	CSARDRGQVSGNTIYF
TRBV20-1	.	12	TRBJ2-5	CSARTGGWTQYF
TRBV10-2	.	14	TRBJ2-5	CASSLGRVEETQYF
TRBV12-3/TRBV12-4	.	13	TRBJ2-7	CASSLDGRARQYF
TRBV20-1	.	12	TRBJ1-1	CSAGTGGTEAFF
TRBV3-1	.	14	TRBJ1-1	CASSPTGVRTEAFF
TRBV6-4	.	15	TRBJ2-3	CASSEIGFSTDTQYF
TRBV14	.	16	TRBJ2-7	CASSHWGQGASYEQYF